This TCR beta chain is from a study of persistence of HIV-infected CD4 T cells. Stimulation used about 9.5 ug/mL lysate from CMV-infected fibroblasts. CD40L/CD69 double-negative CD45RO-high memory CD4+ T cells were collected. Suppressive ART was started during chronic HIV-1 infection in these adults. The libraries were made with immunoSEQ version 4 in survey mode. Generated by immunoSEQ multiplex PCR, the TCRdb table keeps only in-frame clones and is missing some. The table has tens of thousands of clones, roughly four fifths seen once. The CDR3 is made up of 15 amino acids. Deletions cut 1 base from V and 8 bases from J, with 17 bases between. Germline CDR1 reads SGHTA; CDR2 reads FQGNSA. In regard to this clone: Its antigen is not identified.

The receptor was isolated from an adult man with HIV who was CMV-seropositive. The chain couples TRBV7-2 to TRBJ1-2; D is unclear. Source: CD4+ T cells sorted from PBMCs after approximately 19-hour stimulation, taken from a patient who received antiretroviral therapy. CDR3 residues: CASSLDWSALNGYTF. CDR3 DNA: TGTGCCAGCAGCTTAGACTGGTCGGCCCTTAACGGCTACACCTTC.